These T cell receptor beta chains were read from a single sample in a study of blood T cell repertoires in COVID-19. Repertoires were generated with immunoSEQ multiplex PCR, while TCRdb's copy carries only in-frame clones and drops some. The data hold under 70,000 clones, with nearly 90% observed a single time. The specimen sequenced was peripheral blood. Receptor source: a man aged 55 to 70 with active COVID-19. Each CDR3 is given with its conserved first and last residue. D genes are given only for firm matches. Clone size is not always given. Where it is, it says once, few, many or a class for expanded clones.

v_gene,abundance,d_gene,j_gene,len,CDR3aa,CDR3nt
TRBV6-5,once,.,TRBJ2-7,13,CASAWDISYEQYF,TGTGCCAGCGCCTGGGACATCTCCTACGAGCAGTACTTC
TRBV28,.,.,TRBJ1-1,14,CASSLRVGNTEAFF,TGTGCCAGCAGTCTACGAGTTGGGAACACTGAAGCTTTCTTT
TRBV6-5,.,.,TRBJ1-1,16,CASSYFRRGKRAEAFF,TGTGCCAGCAGTTACTTTCGCAGGGGCAAAAGGGCTGAAGCTTTCTTT
TRBV3-1/TRBV3-2,.,TRBD1,TRBJ1-2,13,CASSDRDRGGYTF,TGTGCCAGCAGCGACCGGGACAGGGGAGGGTACACCTTC
TRBV2,few,TRBD1,TRBJ1-3,13,CASFTGAGNTIYF,TGTGCCAGCTTTACAGGGGCTGGAAACACCATATATTTT
TRBV4-2,.,TRBD2,TRBJ2-3,16,CASSQRLAGEADTQYF,TGTGCCAGCAGCCAGCGACTAGCGGGGGAGGCAGATACGCAGTATTTT
TRBV5-6,.,TRBD1,TRBJ2-4,16,CASSSPVGGPQSIQYF,TGTGCCAGCAGCTCCCCGGTAGGGGGCCCCCAAAGCATTCAGTACTTC
TRBV7-9,.,.,TRBJ1-3,16,CASSEAHLVSGNTIYF,TGTGCCAGCAGCGAAGCCCACCTTGTCTCTGGAAACACCATATATTTT
TRBV19,once,.,TRBJ1-4,14,CASSIYPGRGELFF,TGTGCCAGTAGTATTTACCCAGGGCGGGGTGAACTGTTTTTT
TRBV18,.,TRBD1,TRBJ2-2,16,CASSRGTGKNTGELFF,TGTGCCAGCTCACGAGGGACAGGGAAGAACACCGGGGAGCTGTTTTTT
TRBV27,.,.,TRBJ2-7,15,CASSPTSFRSYEQYF,TGTGCCAGCAGCCCGACTAGTTTTCGATCCTACGAGCAGTACTTC
TRBV29-1,.,.,TRBJ1-1,10,CSVLVLEAFF,TGCAGCGTCCTCGTATTAGAAGCTTTCTTT
TRBV7-8,.,TRBD1,TRBJ2-1,13,CASTDRAAGEQFF,TGTGCCAGCACCGACAGGGCGGCCGGTGAGCAGTTCTTC
TRBV7-9,.,TRBD1,TRBJ1-6,15,CATEPGQEYNSPLHF,TGTGCTACTGAGCCGGGACAGGAGTATAATTCACCCCTCCACTTT
TRBV5-6,medium-sized,.,TRBJ1-2,14,CASSQGGGGYGYTF,TGTGCCAGCAGCCAGGGTGGGGGCGGCTATGGCTACACCTTC
TRBV13,.,.,TRBJ2-5,14,CASSLWGRQETQYF,TGTGCCAGCAGCTTATGGGGGCGGCAAGAGACCCAGTACTTC
TRBV29-1,.,.,TRBJ2-5,11,CSVTQGETQYF,TGCAGCGTTACTCAGGGAGAGACCCAGTACTTC
TRBV2,.,.,TRBJ1-5,12,CASKGLDQPQHF,TGTGCCAGCAAGGGGCTCGATCAGCCCCAGCATTTT
TRBV7-3,.,.,TRBJ1-6,14,CASSFGQGNSPLHF,TGTGCCAGCAGCTTCGGTCAGGGGAATTCACCCCTCCACTTT
TRBV3-1/TRBV3-2,.,TRBD1,TRBJ2-4,15,CASSLQGQIRNIQYF,TGTGCCAGCAGCCTCCAGGGACAGATCAGAAACATTCAGTACTTC
TRBV7-9,.,.,TRBJ2-5,14,CASSLAGVGETQYF,TGTGCCAGCAGCTTAGCAGGGGTAGGAGAGACCCAGTACTTC
TRBV5-1,once,.,TRBJ2-3,14,CASSSRTVADTQYF,TGCGCCAGCAGCAGTAGGACAGTCGCGGATACGCAGTATTTT